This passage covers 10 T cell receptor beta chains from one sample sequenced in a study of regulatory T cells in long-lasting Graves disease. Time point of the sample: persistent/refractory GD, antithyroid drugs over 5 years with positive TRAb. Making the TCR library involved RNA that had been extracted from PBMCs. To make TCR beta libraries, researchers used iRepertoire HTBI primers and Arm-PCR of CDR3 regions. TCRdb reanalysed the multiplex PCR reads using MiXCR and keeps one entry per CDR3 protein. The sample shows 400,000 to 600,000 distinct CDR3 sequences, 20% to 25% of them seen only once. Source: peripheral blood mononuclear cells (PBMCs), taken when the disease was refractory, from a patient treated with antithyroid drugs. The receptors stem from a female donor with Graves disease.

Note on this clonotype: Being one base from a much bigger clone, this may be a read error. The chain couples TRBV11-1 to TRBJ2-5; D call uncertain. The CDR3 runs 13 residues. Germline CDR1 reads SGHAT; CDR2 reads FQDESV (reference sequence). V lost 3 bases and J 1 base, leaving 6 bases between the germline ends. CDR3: CASSFGAQETQYF. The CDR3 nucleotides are TGTGCCAGCAGCTTCGGCGCCCAAGAGACCCAGTACTTC.

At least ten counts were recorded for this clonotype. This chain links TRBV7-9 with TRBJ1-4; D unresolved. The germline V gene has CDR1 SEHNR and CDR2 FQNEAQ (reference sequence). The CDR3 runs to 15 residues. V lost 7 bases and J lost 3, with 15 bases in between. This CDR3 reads CASTPPPPSNEKLFF. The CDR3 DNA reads TGTGCCAGCACGCCACCACCTCCTTCTAATGAAAAACTGTTTTTT.

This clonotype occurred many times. CDR3 in amino acids: CSARQLEGETQYF. CDR3 sequence (DNA): TGCAGTGCTAGACAGCTTGAGGGAGAGACCCAGTACTTC. The chain couples TRBV20-1 to TRBJ2-5; TRBD2 is a possible D gene (5 bases). The CDR3 spans 13 residues. CDR1 and CDR2 from the germline V gene are DFQATT and SNEGSKA (reference sequence). V was cut by 2 bases and J by 4 bases, with 11 bases left in between.

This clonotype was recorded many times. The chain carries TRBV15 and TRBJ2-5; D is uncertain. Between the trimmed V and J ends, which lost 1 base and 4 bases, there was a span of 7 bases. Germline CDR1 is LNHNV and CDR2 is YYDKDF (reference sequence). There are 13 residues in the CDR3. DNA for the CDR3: TGTGCCACCAGCAGAGGGGGTAGAGAGACCCAGTACTTC. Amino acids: CATSRGGRETQYF.

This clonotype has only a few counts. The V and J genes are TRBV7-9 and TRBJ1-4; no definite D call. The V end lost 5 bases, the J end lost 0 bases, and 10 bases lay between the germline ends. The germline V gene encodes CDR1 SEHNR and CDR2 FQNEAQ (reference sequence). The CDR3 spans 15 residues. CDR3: CASSPIFATNEKLFF. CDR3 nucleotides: TGTGCCAGCAGCCCGATTTTTGCAACTAATGAAAAACTGTTTTTT.

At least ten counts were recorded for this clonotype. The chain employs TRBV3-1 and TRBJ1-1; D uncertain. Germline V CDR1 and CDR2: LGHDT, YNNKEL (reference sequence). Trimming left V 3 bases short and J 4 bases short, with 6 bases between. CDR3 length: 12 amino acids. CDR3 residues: CASSQGSTEAFF. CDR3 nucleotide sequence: TGTGCCAGCAGCCAGGGCAGCACTGAAGCTTTCTTT.

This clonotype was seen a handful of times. The CDR3 DNA reads as TGCAGTGCTAGACCGGGACAGGGAACCGGGGCCAACGTCCTGACTTTC. This translates into CSARPGQGTGANVLTF. V gene TRBV20-1 combines with J gene TRBJ2-6; 9 bases are shared with TRBD1. The junction had 6 bases not matched to a gene; V was cut back by 2 bases and J by 4 bases. The CDR3 length is 16 residues. Germline values: CDR1 DFQATT, CDR2 SNEGSKA (reference sequence).

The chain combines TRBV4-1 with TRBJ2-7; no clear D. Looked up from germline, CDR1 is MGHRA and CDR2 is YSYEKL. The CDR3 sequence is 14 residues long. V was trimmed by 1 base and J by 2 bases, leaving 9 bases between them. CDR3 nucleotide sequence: TGCGCCAGCAGCCAAGGTTGGCTCACCTACGAGCAGTACTTC. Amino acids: CASSQGWLTYEQYF.

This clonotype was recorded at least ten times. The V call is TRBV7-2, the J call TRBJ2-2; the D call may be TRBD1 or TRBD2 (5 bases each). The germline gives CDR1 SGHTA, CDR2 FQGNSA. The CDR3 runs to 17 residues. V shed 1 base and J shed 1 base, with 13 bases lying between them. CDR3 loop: CASSLDPGAVNTGELFF. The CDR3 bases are TGTGCCAGCAGCTTAGACCCCGGGGCGGTGAACACCGGGGAGCTGTTTTTT.

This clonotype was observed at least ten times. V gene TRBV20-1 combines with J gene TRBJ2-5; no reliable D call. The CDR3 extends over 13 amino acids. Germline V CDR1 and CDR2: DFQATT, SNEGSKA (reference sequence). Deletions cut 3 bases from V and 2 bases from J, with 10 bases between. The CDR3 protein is CSARRPGQETQYF. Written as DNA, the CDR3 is TGCAGTGCTAGGCGGCCAGGACAAGAGACCCAGTACTTC.